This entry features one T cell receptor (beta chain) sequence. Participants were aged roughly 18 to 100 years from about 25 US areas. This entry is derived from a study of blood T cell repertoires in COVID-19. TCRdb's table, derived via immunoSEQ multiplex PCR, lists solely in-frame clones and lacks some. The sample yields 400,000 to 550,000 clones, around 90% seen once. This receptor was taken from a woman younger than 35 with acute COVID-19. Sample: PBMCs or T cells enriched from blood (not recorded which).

This CDR3 is CASSQEERGKPKETQYF. CDR3 bases: TGTGCCAGCAGCCAAGAGGAGCGGGGCAAACCTAAAGAGACCCAGTACTTC. The rearrangement uses TRBV3-1 (or the pseudogene TRBV3-2) and TRBJ2-5; 7 nucleotides align to TRBD2. V lost 0 bases and J lost 3; bases outside the gene matches: 10. The CDR3 loop spans 17 amino acids. CDR1 and CDR2 from the germline V gene are LGHDT and YNNKEL (reference sequence).